This is a list of T cell receptor beta chains from one sample in a study of blood T cell repertoires in COVID-19. Assay: immunoSEQ multiplex PCR; the TCRdb copy retains only in-frame clones and omits some. The sample yields 250,000 to 300,000 clones, about 90% seen once. The sample taken for sequencing was peripheral blood. The receptors originated from a woman aged 45-65 years who had recovered from COVID-19. The CDR3 runs from the conserved cysteine through the conserved F or W. A D gene is named only where the DNA matches it firmly. Clone size is given for some rows only: seen once, a few or many times, or a class if the clone is expanded.

TRBJ1-1 | TRBV27 | . | . | CASSFRERREAFF | TGTGCCAGCAGTTTTAGGGAGAGACGGGAAGCTTTCTTT
TRBJ2-3 | TRBV13 | . | . | CASSLLGGASTDTQYF | TGTGCCAGCAGCTTATTGGGGGGGGCTAGCACAGATACGCAGTATTTT
TRBJ1-1 | TRBV28 | . | . | CASTLTGNTEAFF | TGTGCCAGCACCCTAACAGGTAACACTGAAGCTTTCTTT
TRBJ2-5 | TRBV3-1/TRBV3-2 | TRBD2 | . | CASSQDVQRGAEGAQYF | TGTGCCAGCAGCCAAGATGTCCAGCGGGGGGCGGAAGGGGCCCAGTACTTC
TRBJ1-1 | TRBV15 | TRBD1 | . | CATSPQDRGQTEAFF | TGTGCCACCAGCCCACAAGACAGGGGTCAAACTGAAGCTTTCTTT
TRBJ1-4 | TRBV28 | TRBD1 | . | CASVEQGNEEKLFF | TGTGCCAGCGTCGAACAGGGGAATGAGGAAAAACTGTTTTTT
TRBJ1-2 | TRBV29-1 | TRBD1 | once | CSGQGFDYGYTF | TGCAGCGGACAGGGTTTTGACTATGGCTACACCTTC
TRBJ1-1 | TRBV6-5 | TRBD1 | . | CASSYVGQGRTEAFF | TGTGCCAGCAGTTACGTAGGACAGGGACGGACTGAAGCTTTCTTT
TRBJ2-5 | TRBV15 | TRBD2 | . | CATSPTGGRASQETQYF | TGTGCCACCAGCCCTACGGGCGGGAGGGCCTCACAAGAGACCCAGTACTTC
TRBJ1-5 | TRBV4-3 | TRBD1 | . | CASSQLTNGTGSLNQPQHF | TGCGCCAGCAGCCAACTTACTAACGGGACAGGTTCCCTCAATCAGCCCCAGCATTTT
TRBJ1-5 | TRBV9 | . | . | CASSGSREDQPQHF | TGTGCCAGCAGCGGAAGTAGGGAGGATCAGCCCCAGCATTTT
TRBJ2-2 | TRBV7-2 | . | . | CASSLNIEGGELFF | TGTGCCAGCAGCTTAAACATAGAGGGCGGGGAGCTGTTTTTT
TRBJ2-5 | TRBV9 | . | once | CASSAAQGHLEETQYF | TGTGCCAGCAGCGCCGCACAGGGACATTTAGAAGAGACCCAGTACTTC
TRBJ2-1 | TRBV6-4 | TRBD2 | . | CASIEGLADTLWEFF | TGTGCCAGCATCGAAGGGCTAGCGGACACCCTATGGGAGTTCTTC
TRBJ1-6 | TRBV7-6 | TRBD1 | few | CASSFVAGGNSPLHF | TGTGCCAGCAGCTTTGTGGCAGGGGGTAATTCACCCCTCCACTTT
TRBJ2-5 | TRBV7-3 | . | . | CASSASGTEETQYF | TGTGCCAGCAGTGCCTCCGGGACTGAAGAGACCCAGTACTTC
TRBJ1-4 | TRBV6-2/TRBV6-3 | . | . | CASSYRRSNEKLFF | TGTGCCAGCAGTTACCGCAGGTCTAATGAAAAACTGTTTTTT
TRBJ1-4 | TRBV28 | TRBD1 | . | CASSTGQGDEKLFF | TGTGCCAGCAGCACGGGACAGGGAGACGAAAAACTGTTTTTT
TRBJ1-2 | TRBV5-1 | . | . | CASSLVAGDGYTF | TGCGCCAGCAGCTTGGTGGCAGGGGATGGCTACACCTTC
TRBJ2-7 | TRBV5-5 | . | . | CASSLLLGRTYEQYF | TGTGCCAGCAGCTTGCTACTAGGACGGACCTACGAGCAGTACTTC
TRBJ1-1 | TRBV7-8 | TRBD1 | . | CASSFPTGVNTEAFF | TGTGCCAGCAGCTTCCCAACAGGGGTGAACACTGAAGCTTTCTTT
TRBJ1-2 | TRBV6-6 | . | . | CASSYGQYGYTF | TGTGCCAGCAGTTATGGTCAGTATGGCTACACCTTC
TRBJ1-3 | TRBV6-5 | TRBD1 | . | CASSYPPGGGNTIYF | TGTGCCAGCAGTTATCCCCCAGGGGGCGGAAACACCATATATTTT
TRBJ2-5 | TRBV28 | . | . | CASSFTRLDSSQETQYF | TGTGCCAGCAGTTTCACTCGACTCGACAGTAGCCAAGAGACCCAGTACTTC
TRBJ1-6 | TRBV6-2/TRBV6-3 | . | . | CASSYPEWTLHF | TGTGCCAGCAGTTACCCGGAGTGGACCCTCCACTTT
TRBJ1-6 | TRBV16 | TRBD1 | . | CASSQSAGGLGSPLHF | TGTGCCAGCAGCCAATCGGCAGGGGGCTTGGGTTCACCCCTCCACTTT
TRBJ1-2 | TRBV19 | TRBD1 | . | CATSTGTPYGYTF | TGTGCCACCTCGACAGGGACCCCCTATGGCTACACCTTC
TRBJ1-2 | TRBV29-1 | TRBD1 | . | CSVIPGTDYGYTF | TGCAGCGTGATCCCCGGGACAGACTATGGCTACACCTTC
TRBJ1-6 | TRBV3-1/TRBV3-2 | TRBD1 | . | CASMGQGSSPLHF | TGTGCCAGCATGGGACAGGGCTCTTCACCCCTCCACTTT
TRBJ1-1 | TRBV19 | TRBD1 | . | CASRGTGGENTEAFF | TGTGCCAGTAGAGGGACAGGGGGCGAGAACACTGAAGCTTTCTTT
TRBJ1-2 | TRBV13 | . | . | CASSGGTYGYTF | TGTGCCAGCAGCGGAGGGACCTATGGCTACACCTTC